Presented here are 23 T cell receptor beta chains from one specimen sequenced in a study of CD8 T cells in Susac syndrome. An amount of RNA that ranged from roughly 0.5 to 1 ug was reverse transcribed with random hexamers. MiXCR, run by TCRdb on the immunoSEQ multiplex PCR reads, gives a single entry per CDR3 protein. The table includes tens of thousands of distinct CDR3 sequences, roughly 93% detected once. The sequenced material came from CD8+ T cells from PBMCs. Receptors were obtained from a human donor in good health.

Only a few counts were recorded for this clonotype. The chain uses TRBV12-3 or TRBV12-4 and TRBJ2-3; D remains unclear. The length of the CDR3 is 12 residues. V was trimmed by 8 bases and J by 1 base, leaving 7 bases between them. For the CDR3, the DNA is TGTGCCAGCGGTCGGGGCACAGATACGCAGTATTTT. Encoded protein: CASGRGTDTQYF.

V and J are TRBV2 and TRBJ2-7; a possible D gene is TRBD2 (5 bases). V lost 3 bases to trimming and J lost 6 bases, with 15 bases between them. The CDR3 consists of 14 residues. Looked up from germline, CDR1 is SNHLY and CDR2 is FYNNEI. CDR3 sequence reads: CASSDYSLAGEQYF. CDR3 sequence (DNA): TGTGCCAGCAGTGATTATTCGCTAGCCGGCGAGCAGTACTTC. Together with reference TRBV2 and TRBJ2-7, the CDR3 gives the full variable domain: EPEVTQTPSHQVTQMGQEVILRCVPISNHLYFYWYRQILGQKVEFLVSFYNNEISEKSEIFDDQFSVERPDGSNFTLKIRSTKLEDSAMYFCASSDYSLAGEQYFGPGTRLTVT.

The chain is built from TRBV4-1 and TRBJ2-1, with D unclear. Germline V gene data show CDR1 as MGHRA and CDR2 as YSYEKL. The CDR3 sequence is 11 residues long. The V and J ends lost 0 bases and 16 bases respectively, with 10 bases between them. This chain's CDR3 is CASSQDLRFFF. CDR3 nucleotides: TGCGCCAGCAGCCAAGATCTTCGGTTTTTCTTC.

The chain is built from TRBV28 and TRBJ2-1; D unresolved. CDR3 length: 16 residues. V dropped 5 bases and J dropped 0 bases, with 14 bases sitting between them. The germline gives CDR1 MDHEN, CDR2 SYDVKM. CDR3 loop: CASSDLTLSSYNEQFF. In DNA, the CDR3 is TGTGCCAGCAGTGATCTTACACTAAGCTCCTACAATGAGCAGTTCTTC.

The rearrangement joins TRBV20-1 to TRBJ2-7; 9 nucleotides align to TRBD2. V lost 2 bases, J lost 5 bases, and 10 bases stayed unmatched. The germline CDR1 and CDR2 sequences are DFQATT and SNEGSKA (reference sequence). The CDR3 is 15 amino acids. The CDR3 coding sequence is TGCAGTGCTAGACCGACTCTAGCGGGGACTCACGAGCAGTACTTC. As protein: CSARPTLAGTHEQYF.

The chain employs TRBV20-1 and TRBJ1-5; unclear D gene. CDR3 length: 15 residues. Looked up from germline, CDR1 is DFQATT and CDR2 is SNEGSKA (reference sequence). Trimming pared 1 base from V and 0 bases from J, leaving 10 bases between. CDR3 loop: CSARGTVLSNQPQHF. The DNA for the CDR3 is TGCAGTGCTAGAGGTACGGTTCTTAGCAATCAGCCCCAGCATTTT.

The chain combines TRBV9 with TRBJ1-3; no clear D. CDR1 and CDR2 from the germline V gene are SGDLS and YYNGEE. The CDR3 has 15 residues. The ends were cut back, 0 bases at V and 1 base at J, with 8 bases in the middle. CDR3 amino acids: CASSVGSGSGNTIYF. The CDR3 region has the DNA TGTGCCAGCAGCGTAGGATCGGGATCTGGAAACACCATATATTTT.

V gene TRBV14 combines with J gene TRBJ2-3; D is undetermined. Germline V CDR1 and CDR2: SGHDN, FVKESK. The length of the CDR3 is 12 residues. V lost 1 base and J 11 bases, leaving 10 bases between the germline ends. The CDR3 is CASSQGALLQYF. CDR3 DNA: TGTGCCAGCAGCCAAGGGGCATTGTTGCAGTATTTT.

This clonotype was picked up one time. The gene calls are TRBV20-1 and TRBJ2-6, with D perhaps matching TRBD1 (6 bases). The germline gives CDR1 DFQATT, CDR2 SNEGSKA (reference sequence). Trimming stripped 4 bases from V and 0 bases from J, with 19 bases between. There are 18 residues in the CDR3. The CDR3 region has the DNA TGCAGTGCTAAACTCCCACAGGGCTTTCTCTCTGGGGCCAACGTCCTGACTTTC. It specifies CSAKLPQGFLSGANVLTF.

The count of this clonotype is one. The rearrangement uses TRBV7-9 and TRBJ2-5; 10 nucleotides agree with TRBD2. V lost 1 base and J lost 4; bases outside the gene matches: 3. The CDR3 is 15 residues long. CDR1 and CDR2 from the germline V gene are SEHNR and FQNEAQ (reference sequence). The CDR3, as DNA: TGTGCCAGCAGCTTAGTTGCTAGCGGGAGAGAGACCCAGTACTTC. It translates to CASSLVASGRETQYF.

The count of this clonotype is one. The chain has TRBV5-1 and TRBJ2-6, with 10 positions matching TRBD1. Germline CDR1 is SGHRS and CDR2 is YFSETQ. This CDR3 has 18 residues. V shed 1 base, J shed 1 base, and the junction held 5 bases outside the gene matches. CDR3 amino acids: CASSLRRTGGSGANVLTF. DNA for the CDR3: TGCGCCAGCAGCTTGCGCCGGACAGGGGGATCTGGGGCCAACGTCCTGACTTTC.

This sequence joins TRBV20-1 and TRBJ2-1, with 8 bases that match TRBD2. Losses at the gene ends were 0 bases for V and 0 bases for J; bases not matched to a gene: 7. Germline assignment: CDR1 DFQATT and CDR2 SNEGSKA (reference sequence). CDR3 length equals 17 residues. The CDR3 here is CSARDPGGESSYNEQFF. In DNA, the CDR3 is TGCAGTGCTAGAGATCCCGGGGGGGAGAGCTCCTACAATGAGCAGTTCTTC.

This clonotype was counted a single time. The chain couples TRBV28 to TRBJ2-5; tentatively, D is TRBD2 (5 bases). Germline lookup yields CDR1 MDHEN and CDR2 SYDVKM. The CDR3 consists of 15 residues. V lost 3 bases and J 3 bases, leaving 14 bases between the germline ends. CDR3 bases: TGTGCCAGCAGTTTGTCCCGGGGTTCCAAAGAGACCCAGTACTTC. Translated, it gives CASSLSRGSKETQYF.

The genes are TRBV4-1 and TRBJ1-1; 8 bases are a match to TRBD1. Per germline, CDR1 MGHRA and CDR2 YSYEKL. CDR3 length: 17 amino acids. Germline trimming cut 4 bases from V and 0 bases from J; bases unmatched to any gene: 10. CDR3 in DNA: TGCGCCAGCAGCCCCTTTGGACAGGGTGGAATGAACACTGAAGCTTTCTTT. This gives the protein CASSPFGQGGMNTEAFF.

V and J are TRBV15 and TRBJ2-1; D gene unclear. CDR1 LNHNV and CDR2 YYDKDF come from the germline V gene (reference sequence). This CDR3 is 12 amino acids long. V was cut by 5 bases and J by 12 bases, with 14 bases left in between. CDR3 nucleotides: TGTGCCACCAGCGAAGTAGACCTAAGGCAGTTCTTC. It is translated as CATSEVDLRQFF. Full variable domain (outside the CDR3, taken from reference TRBV15 and TRBJ2-1): DAMVIQNPRYQVTQFGKPVTLSCSQTLNHNVMYWYQQKSSQAPKLLFHYYDKDFNNEADTPDNFQSRRPNTSFCFLDIRSPGLGDTAMYLCATSEVDLRQFFGPGTRLTVL.

The chain recombines TRBV27 with TRBJ2-2; D unclear. Germline assignment: CDR1 MNHEY and CDR2 SMNVEV (reference sequence). V dropped 6 bases and J dropped 3 bases, with 8 bases sitting between them. The CDR3 is made up of 13 amino acids. CDR3 bases: TGTGCCAGCAGCGGAAGGGACACCGGGGAGCTGTTTTTT. This codes for CASSGRDTGELFF.

The chain joins TRBV29-1 to TRBJ2-3; 7 nucleotides match TRBD2. The CDR3 sequence is 15 residues long. With V trimmed by 7 bases and J by 1 base, 11 bases remained unmatched. Germline V lookup: CDR1 SQVTM, CDR2 ANQGSEA. The CDR3 sequence is CSASGGGRRTDTQYF. The CDR3 DNA reads TGCAGCGCATCGGGGGGAGGGAGGCGCACAGATACGCAGTATTTT.

The chain uses TRBV2 and TRBJ2-5; 12 nucleotides line up with TRBD2. Unmatched junction bases numbered 10, after V lost 3 bases and J lost 8 bases. Germline V CDR1 and CDR2: SNHLY, FYNNEI. The CDR3 is 16 amino acids. CDR3 sequence (DNA): TGTGCCAGCAGTGACCCTAGCGGGAGGGATTTTGAAACCCAGTACTTC. This sequence encodes CASSDPSGRDFETQYF. Using reference TRBV2 and TRBJ2-5 for the parts outside the CDR3, the full variable domain is EPEVTQTPSHQVTQMGQEVILRCVPISNHLYFYWYRQILGQKVEFLVSFYNNEISEKSEIFDDQFSVERPDGSNFTLKIRSTKLEDSAMYFCASSDPSGRDFETQYFGPGTRLLVL.

This chain connects TRBV20-1 to TRBJ2-5; 7 bases line up with TRBD2. This CDR3 spans 14 amino acids. The germline V gene encodes CDR1 DFQATT and CDR2 SNEGSKA (reference sequence). V lost 2 bases, J lost 5 bases, and 8 bases stayed unmatched. The CDR3, as DNA: TGCAGTGCTAGATCTGCGGGAGTGGGGGAGACCCAGTACTTC. Translating gives CSARSAGVGETQYF.

The chain uses TRBV7-6 and TRBJ2-1; D ambiguous. CDR3 length: 13 amino acids. CDR1 is SGHVS, CDR2 FNYEAQ, per germline. Trimming left V 1 base short and J 6 bases short, with 7 bases between. CDR3 sequence: CASSLVRTNEQFF. The CDR3, as DNA: TGTGCCAGCAGCTTAGTGAGGACCAATGAGCAGTTCTTC.

The chain combines TRBV7-8 with TRBJ2-2; 9 bases are shared with TRBD1. Germline values: CDR1 SGHVS, CDR2 FQNEAQ. This CDR3 is built from 17 residues. The trim removed 3 bases at V and 7 bases at J, leaving 12 bases unmatched. CDR3 sequence reads: CASSLGPGQGLSGELFF. CDR3 nucleotides: TGTGCCAGCAGCTTGGGGCCGGGACAGGGATTGAGCGGGGAGCTGTTTTTT.

The V call is TRBV4-3, the J call TRBJ1-2, with D unresolved. This CDR3 is built from 11 residues. Germline-derived CDR1 and CDR2 are LGHNA and YSLEER. V was cut by 1 base and J by 10 bases, with 7 bases left in between. CDR3 nucleotide sequence: TGCGCCAGCAGCCAAGGACGCCACTACACCTTC. This encodes CASSQGRHYTF.

This chain joins TRBV7-9 and TRBJ2-7; 7 positions agree with TRBD2. The trim removed 4 bases at V and 4 bases at J, leaving 4 bases unmatched. The length of the CDR3 is 13 residues. Per germline, CDR1 SEHNR and CDR2 FQNEAQ (reference sequence). CDR3 DNA sequence: TGTGCCAGCAGCTCCAGGGAGGGATACGAGCAGTACTTC. It yields the protein CASSSREGYEQYF.